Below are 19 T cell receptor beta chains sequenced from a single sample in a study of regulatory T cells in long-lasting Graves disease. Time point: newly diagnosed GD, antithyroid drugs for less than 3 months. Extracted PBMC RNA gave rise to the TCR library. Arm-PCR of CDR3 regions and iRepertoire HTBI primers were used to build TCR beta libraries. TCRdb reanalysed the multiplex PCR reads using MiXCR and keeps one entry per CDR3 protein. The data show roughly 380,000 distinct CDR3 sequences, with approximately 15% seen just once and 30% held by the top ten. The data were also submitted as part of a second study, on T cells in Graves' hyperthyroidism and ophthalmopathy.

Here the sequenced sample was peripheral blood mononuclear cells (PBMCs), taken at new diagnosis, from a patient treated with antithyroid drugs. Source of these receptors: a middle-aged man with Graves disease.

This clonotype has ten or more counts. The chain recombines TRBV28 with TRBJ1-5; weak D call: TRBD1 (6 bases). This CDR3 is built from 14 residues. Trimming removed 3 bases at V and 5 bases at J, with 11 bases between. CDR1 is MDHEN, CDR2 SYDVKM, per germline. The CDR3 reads CASSFGRGHQPQHF. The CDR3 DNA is TGTGCCAGCAGTTTCGGCAGGGGCCATCAGCCCCAGCATTTT.

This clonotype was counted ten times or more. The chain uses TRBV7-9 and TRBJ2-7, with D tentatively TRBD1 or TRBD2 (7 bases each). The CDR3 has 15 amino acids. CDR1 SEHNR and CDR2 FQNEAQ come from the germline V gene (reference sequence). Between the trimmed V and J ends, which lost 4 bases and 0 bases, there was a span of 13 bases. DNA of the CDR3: TGTGCCAGCAGCTCCCAGGGGGGGACCTCCTACGAGCAGTACTTC. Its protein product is CASSSQGGTSYEQYF.

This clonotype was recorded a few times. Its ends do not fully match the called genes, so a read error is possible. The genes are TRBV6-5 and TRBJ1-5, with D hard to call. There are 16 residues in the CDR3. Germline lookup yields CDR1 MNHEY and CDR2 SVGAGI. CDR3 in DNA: TGTGCCAGCAGTTCTACAGCTAAGTATAGCAATCAGCCCCAACATTTT. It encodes CASSSTAKYSNQPQHF.

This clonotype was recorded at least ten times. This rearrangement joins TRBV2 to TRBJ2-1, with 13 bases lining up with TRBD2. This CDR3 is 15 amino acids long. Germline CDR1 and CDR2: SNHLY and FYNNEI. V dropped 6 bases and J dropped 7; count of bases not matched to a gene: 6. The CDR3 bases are TGTGCCAGCAGGGACCGGACTAGCGGGGGTAATGAGCAGTTCTTC. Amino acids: CASRDRTSGGNEQFF. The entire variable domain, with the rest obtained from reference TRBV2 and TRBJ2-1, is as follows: EPEVTQTPSHQVTQMGQEVILRCVPISNHLYFYWYRQILGQKVEFLVSFYNNEISEKSEIFDDQFSVERPDGSNFTLKIRSTKLEDSAMYFCASRDRTSGGNEQFFGPGTRLTVL.

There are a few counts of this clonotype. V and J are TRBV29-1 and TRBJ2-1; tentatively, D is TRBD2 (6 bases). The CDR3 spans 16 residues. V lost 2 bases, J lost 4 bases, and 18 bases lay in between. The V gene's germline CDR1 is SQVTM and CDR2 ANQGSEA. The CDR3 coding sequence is TGCAGCGTTGAATGGTGGACTGGCGGGATGTACAATGAGCAGTTCTTC. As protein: CSVEWWTGGMYNEQFF.

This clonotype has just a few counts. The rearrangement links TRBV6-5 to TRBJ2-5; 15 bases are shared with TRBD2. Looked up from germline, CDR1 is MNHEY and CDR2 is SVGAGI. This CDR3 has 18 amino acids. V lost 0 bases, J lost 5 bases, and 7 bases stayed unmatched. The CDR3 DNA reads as TGTGCCAGCAGTTACTCGAGGACTAGCGGGGGGGCCGGTGAGACCCAGTACTTC. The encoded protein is CASSYSRTSGGAGETQYF.

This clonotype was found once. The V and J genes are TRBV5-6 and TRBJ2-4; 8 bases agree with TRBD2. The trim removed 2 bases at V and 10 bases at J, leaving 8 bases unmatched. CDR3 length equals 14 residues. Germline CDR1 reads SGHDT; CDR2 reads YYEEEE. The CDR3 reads CASSLLPGGTIQYF. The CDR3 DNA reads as TGTGCCAGCAGCTTACTCCCGGGAGGGACGATTCAGTACTTC. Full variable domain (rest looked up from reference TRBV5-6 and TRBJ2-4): DAGVTQSPTHLIKTRGQQVTLRCSPKSGHDTVSWYQQALGQGPQFIFQYYEEEERQRGNFPDRFSGHQFPNYSSELNVNALLLGDSALYLCASSLLPGGTIQYFGAGTRLSVL.

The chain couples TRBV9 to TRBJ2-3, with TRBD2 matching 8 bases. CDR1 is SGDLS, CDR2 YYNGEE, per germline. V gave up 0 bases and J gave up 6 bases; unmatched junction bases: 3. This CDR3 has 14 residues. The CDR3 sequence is CASSVGTSLDTQYF. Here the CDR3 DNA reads TGTGCCAGCAGCGTAGGGACTAGCCTGGATACGCAGTATTTT.

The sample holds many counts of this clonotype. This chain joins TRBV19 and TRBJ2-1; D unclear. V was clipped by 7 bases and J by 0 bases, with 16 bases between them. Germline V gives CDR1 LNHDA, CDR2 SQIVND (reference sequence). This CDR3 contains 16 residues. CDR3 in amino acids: CASTPTRSSSYNEQFF. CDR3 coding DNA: TGTGCCAGTACCCCAACAAGGAGTAGCTCCTACAATGAGCAGTTCTTC.

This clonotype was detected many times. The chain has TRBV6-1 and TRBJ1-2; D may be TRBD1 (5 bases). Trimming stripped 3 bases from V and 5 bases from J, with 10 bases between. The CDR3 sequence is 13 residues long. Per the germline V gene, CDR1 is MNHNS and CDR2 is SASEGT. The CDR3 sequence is CASSDEGRYGYTF. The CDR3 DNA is TGTGCCAGCAGTGATGAGGGGAGGTATGGCTACACCTTC.

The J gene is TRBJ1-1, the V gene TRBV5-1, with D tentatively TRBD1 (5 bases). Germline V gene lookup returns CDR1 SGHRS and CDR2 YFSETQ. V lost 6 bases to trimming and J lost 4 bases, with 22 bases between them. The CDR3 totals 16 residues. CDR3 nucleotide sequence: TGCGCCAGCACCCAACAGGATATATCATTGGGCACTGAAGCTTTCTTT. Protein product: CASTQQDISLGTEAFF.

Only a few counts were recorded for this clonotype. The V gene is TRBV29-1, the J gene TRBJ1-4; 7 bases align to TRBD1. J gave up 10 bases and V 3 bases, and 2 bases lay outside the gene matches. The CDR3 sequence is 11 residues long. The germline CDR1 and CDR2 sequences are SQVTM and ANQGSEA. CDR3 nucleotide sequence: TGCAGCGTTGACAGGGGGGGAAAACTGTTTTTT. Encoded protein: CSVDRGGKLFF.

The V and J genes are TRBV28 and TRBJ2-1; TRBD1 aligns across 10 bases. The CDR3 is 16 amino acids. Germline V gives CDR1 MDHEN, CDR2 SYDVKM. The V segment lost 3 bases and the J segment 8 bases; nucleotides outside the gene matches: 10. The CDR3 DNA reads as TGTGCCAGCAGTTTGGCCGGGACAGGGGCGCACGATGAGCAGTTCTTC. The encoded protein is CASSLAGTGAHDEQFF.

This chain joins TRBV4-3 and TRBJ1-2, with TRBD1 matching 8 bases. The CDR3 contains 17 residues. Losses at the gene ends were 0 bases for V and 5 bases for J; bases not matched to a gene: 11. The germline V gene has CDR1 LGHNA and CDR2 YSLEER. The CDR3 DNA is TGCGCCAGCAGCCAAGAGGCAGGGGGCGCGCAGAGTTATGGCTACACCTTC. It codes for CASSQEAGGAQSYGYTF.

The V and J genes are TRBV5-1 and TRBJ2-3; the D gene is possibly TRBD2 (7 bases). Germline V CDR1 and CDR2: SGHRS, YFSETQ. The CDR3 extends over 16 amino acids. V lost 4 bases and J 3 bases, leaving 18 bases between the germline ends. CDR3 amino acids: CASSQRGGAGTDTQYF. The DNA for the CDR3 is TGCGCCAGCAGCCAACGAGGGGGGGCAGGAACAGATACGCAGTATTTT.

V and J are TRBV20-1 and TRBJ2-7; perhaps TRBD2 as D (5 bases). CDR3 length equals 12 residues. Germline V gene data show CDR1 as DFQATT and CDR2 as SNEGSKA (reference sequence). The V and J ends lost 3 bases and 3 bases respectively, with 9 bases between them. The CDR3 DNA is TGCAGTGCTAGTCTAGCCAGCTACGAGCAGTACTTC. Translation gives CSASLASYEQYF.

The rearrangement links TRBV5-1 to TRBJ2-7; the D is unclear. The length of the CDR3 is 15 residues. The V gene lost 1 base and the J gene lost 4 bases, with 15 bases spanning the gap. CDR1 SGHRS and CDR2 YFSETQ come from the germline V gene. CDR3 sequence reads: CASSLRASDPYEQYF. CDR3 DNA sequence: TGCGCCAGCAGCTTGAGAGCCTCGGACCCTTACGAGCAGTACTTC.

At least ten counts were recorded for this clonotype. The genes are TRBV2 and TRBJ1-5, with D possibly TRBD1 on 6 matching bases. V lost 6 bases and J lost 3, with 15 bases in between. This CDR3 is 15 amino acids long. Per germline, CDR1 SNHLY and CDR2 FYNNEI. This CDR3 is CASSRGQQHNQPQHF. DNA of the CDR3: TGTGCCAGCAGCCGCGGACAGCAACACAATCAGCCCCAGCATTTT.

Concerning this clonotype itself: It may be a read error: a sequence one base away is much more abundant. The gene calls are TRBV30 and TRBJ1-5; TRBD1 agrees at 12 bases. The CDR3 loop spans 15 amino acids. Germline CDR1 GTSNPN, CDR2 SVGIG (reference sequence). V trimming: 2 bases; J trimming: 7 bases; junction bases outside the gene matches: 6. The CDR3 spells CAWSSGTGGRQPQHF. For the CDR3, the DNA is TGTGCCTGGAGTTCCGGGACAGGGGGCCGGCAGCCCCAGCATTTT.